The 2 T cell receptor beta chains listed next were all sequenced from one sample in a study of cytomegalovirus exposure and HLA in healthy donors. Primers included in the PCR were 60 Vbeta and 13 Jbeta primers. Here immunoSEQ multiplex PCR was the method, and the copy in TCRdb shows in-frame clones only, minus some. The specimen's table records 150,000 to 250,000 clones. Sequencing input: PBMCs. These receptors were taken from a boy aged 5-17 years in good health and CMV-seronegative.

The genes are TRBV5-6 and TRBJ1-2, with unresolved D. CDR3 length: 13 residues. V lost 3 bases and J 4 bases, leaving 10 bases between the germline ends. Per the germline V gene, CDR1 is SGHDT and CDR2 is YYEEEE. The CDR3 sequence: CASSYGESYGYTF. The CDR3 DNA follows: TGTGCCAGCAGCTACGGAGAGAGCTATGGCTACACCTTC.

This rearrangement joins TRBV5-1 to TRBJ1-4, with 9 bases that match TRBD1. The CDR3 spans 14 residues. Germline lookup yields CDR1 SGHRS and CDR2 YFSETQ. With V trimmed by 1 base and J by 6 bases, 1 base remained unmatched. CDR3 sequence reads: CASSLRTGDEKLFF. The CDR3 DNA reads TGCGCCAGCAGCTTGAGGACAGGGGATGAAAAACTGTTTTTT.